This T cell receptor beta chain was obtained from a study of blood T cell repertoires in COVID-19. Authors' processing steps: From reference gene primer amplification, estimates of nucleated cell counts were derived. The assay was immunoSEQ multiplex PCR, and TCRdb's table has in-frame clones only and misses some. The V and J calls and clone size come from that table; D and trimming were worked out from the DNA. The sample has about 45,000 clones, nearly 80% seen once. This clonotype was obtained from a man aged 70-80 years with acute or convalescent COVID-19. The sample taken for sequencing was peripheral blood.

The CDR3 loop reads CAWRTPATNEKLFF. The CDR3 DNA follows: TGTGCCTGGAGAACACCCGCAACTAATGAAAAACTGTTTTTT. The rearrangement joins TRBV30 to TRBJ1-4, with no clear D. Looked up from germline, CDR1 is GTSNPN and CDR2 is SVGIG (reference sequence). The V end lost 3 bases, the J end lost 0 bases, and 8 bases lay between the germline ends. CDR3 length: 14 residues.